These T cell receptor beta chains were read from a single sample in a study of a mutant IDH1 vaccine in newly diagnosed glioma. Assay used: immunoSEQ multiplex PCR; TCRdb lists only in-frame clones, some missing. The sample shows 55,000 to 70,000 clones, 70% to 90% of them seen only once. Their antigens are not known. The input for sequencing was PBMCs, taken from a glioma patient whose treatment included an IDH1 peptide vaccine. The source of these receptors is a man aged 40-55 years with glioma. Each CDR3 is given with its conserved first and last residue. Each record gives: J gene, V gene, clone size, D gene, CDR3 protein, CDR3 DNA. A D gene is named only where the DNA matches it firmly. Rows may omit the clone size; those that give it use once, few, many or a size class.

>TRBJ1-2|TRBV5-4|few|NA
CASSLDLRRTENYGYTF
TGTGCCAGCAGCCTTGACCTGCGAAGGACGGAGAACTATGGCTACACCTTC
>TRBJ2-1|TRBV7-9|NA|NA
CASSLFGDNEQFF
TGTGCCAGCAGCTTATTCGGGGACAATGAGCAGTTCTTC
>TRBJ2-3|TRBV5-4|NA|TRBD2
CASRSGRGGSTDTQYF
TGTGCCAGCAGGTCTGGGAGGGGCGGTAGCACAGATACGCAGTATTTT
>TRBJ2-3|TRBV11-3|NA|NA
CASAHGRGGEGSDTQYF
TGTGCCAGCGCCCATGGGCGGGGCGGGGAAGGTTCGGATACGCAGTATTTT
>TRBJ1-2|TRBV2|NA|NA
CASSAGHRRLNYGYTF
TGTGCCAGCAGTGCGGGACATAGGAGACTTAACTATGGCTACACCTTC
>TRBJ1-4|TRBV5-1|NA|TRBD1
CASSSDRAQGKLFF
TGCGCCAGCAGCTCGGACAGGGCCCAGGGAAAACTGTTTTTT
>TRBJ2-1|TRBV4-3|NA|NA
CASSQALNEQFF
TGCGCCAGCAGCCAAGCCCTGAATGAGCAGTTCTTC
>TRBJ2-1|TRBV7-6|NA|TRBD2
CASSLETSGYNEQFF
TGTGCCAGCAGCTTGGAAACTAGCGGATACAATGAGCAGTTCTTC
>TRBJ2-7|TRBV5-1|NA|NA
CASSLTDSYYEQYF
TGCGCCAGCAGCTTGACCGATTCCTACTACGAGCAGTACTTC
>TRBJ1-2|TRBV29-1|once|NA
CSVGRGVAGYTF
TGCAGCGTTGGTCGGGGGGTTGCAGGCTACACCTTC
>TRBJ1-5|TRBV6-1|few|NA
CASSEASIGQPQHF
TGTGCCAGCAGTGAAGCCAGTATTGGACAGCCCCAGCATTTT
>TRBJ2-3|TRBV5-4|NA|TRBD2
CASSLGLAGFTDTQYF
TGTGCCAGCAGCTTGGGGCTAGCGGGATTCACAGATACGCAGTATTTT
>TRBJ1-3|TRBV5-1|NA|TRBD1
CASSQEGQGLGNTIYF
TGCGCCAGCAGTCAAGAGGGACAGGGCCTTGGAAACACCATATATTTT
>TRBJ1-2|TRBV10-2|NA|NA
CASGGSYSGYTF
TGCGCCAGCGGGGGATCCTATTCTGGCTACACCTTC
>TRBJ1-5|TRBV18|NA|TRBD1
CASSPPTGDQPQHF
TGTGCCAGCTCACCACCAACAGGGGATCAGCCCCAGCATTTT
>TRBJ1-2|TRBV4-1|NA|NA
CASSQEVANYGYTF
TGCGCCAGCAGCCAAGAAGTAGCTAACTATGGCTACACCTTC
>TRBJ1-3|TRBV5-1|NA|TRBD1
CASSLLDRSSGNTIYF
TGCGCCAGCAGCTTACTGGACAGGAGCTCTGGAAACACCATATATTTT
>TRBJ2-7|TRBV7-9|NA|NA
CASSLGRGVHEQYF
TGTGCCAGCAGCTTAGGCAGGGGTGTCCACGAGCAGTACTTC
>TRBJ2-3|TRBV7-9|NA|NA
CASSLAGGPLSTDTQYF
TGTGCCAGCAGCTTAGCGGGAGGTCCCCTGAGCACAGATACGCAGTATTTT
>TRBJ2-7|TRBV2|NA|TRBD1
CASRGTGPHEQYF
TGTGCCAGCAGGGGGACAGGCCCCCACGAGCAGTACTTC
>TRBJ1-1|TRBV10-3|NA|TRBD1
CAIRFRPETGQGFMNTEAFF
TGTGCCATCAGGTTCCGTCCGGAAACCGGACAGGGCTTCATGAACACTGAAGCTTTCTTT
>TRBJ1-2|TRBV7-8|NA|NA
CASSLATFAYGYTF
TGTGCCAGCAGCTTAGCGACGTTTGCCTATGGCTACACCTTC
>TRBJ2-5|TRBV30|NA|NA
CAWSPPGNPETQYF
TGTGCCTGGAGTCCTCCAGGTAACCCCGAGACCCAGTACTTC
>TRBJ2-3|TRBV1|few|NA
CTSSQRGPGTCTDTQYF
TGCACCAGCAGCCAGAGAGGCCCCGGGACTTGCACAGATACGCAGTATTTT
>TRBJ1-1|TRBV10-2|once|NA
CASTPPEENTEAFF
TGCGCCAGCACCCCGCCAGAGGAGAACACTGAAGCTTTCTTT
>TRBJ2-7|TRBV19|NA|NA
CASSPVGGLYEQYF
TGTGCCAGTAGTCCCGTTGGGGGTCTCTACGAGCAGTACTTC